What follows describes a single T cell receptor beta chain. Its antigen is as yet unknown. With 60 Vbeta and 13 Jbeta primers, the PCR was carried out. The assay was immunoSEQ multiplex PCR, and TCRdb's table has in-frame clones only and misses some. The sample has over 110,000 clones, around 80% seen once. The data belong to a study of cytomegalovirus exposure and HLA in healthy donors. Study context: Early release data held approximately 81 million unique TCRs from HLA-typed donors.

Findings and caveats of the study: What was likely a sequencing artifact was a cluster of highly shared sequence variants.

Trimming stripped 3 bases from V and 8 bases from J, with 13 bases between. The germline CDR1 and CDR2 sequences are SEHNR and FQNEAQ (reference sequence). CDR3 length: 13 residues. The sequence was collected from a man aged 35-49 years in good health and CMV-seronegative. Specimen: PBMCs. J is TRBJ1-1 and V is TRBV7-9; D may be TRBD1 (6 bases). The CDR3 nucleotides are TGTGCCAGCAGCTTCGGACAGACCGGAGAAGCTTTCTTT. It yields the protein CASSFGQTGEAFF.